This TCR beta chain was recorded in a study of shared clonotypes between healthy human individuals. Germline V gene data show CDR1 as SGHAT and CDR2 as FQNNGV. The CDR3 totals 15 residues. Unmatched junction bases numbered 2, after V lost 4 bases and J lost 2 bases. Only in-frame clones appear in the TCRdb table, and some are missing; sequencing was by immunoSEQ multiplex PCR. The sample shows about 670,000 clones, roughly 78% of them seen only once. The chain links TRBV11-2 to TRBJ2-1, with 10 bases fitting TRBD2. This TCR derives from a woman aged 30 to 39 in good health. What was sequenced was memory CD4+ T cells sorted from blood. The subset denotes: CD45RA-negative fraction. CDR3 DNA sequence: TGTGCCAGCAGCTACGGGACTAGCGCCTACAATGAGCAGTTCTTC. It yields the protein CASSYGTSAYNEQFF.